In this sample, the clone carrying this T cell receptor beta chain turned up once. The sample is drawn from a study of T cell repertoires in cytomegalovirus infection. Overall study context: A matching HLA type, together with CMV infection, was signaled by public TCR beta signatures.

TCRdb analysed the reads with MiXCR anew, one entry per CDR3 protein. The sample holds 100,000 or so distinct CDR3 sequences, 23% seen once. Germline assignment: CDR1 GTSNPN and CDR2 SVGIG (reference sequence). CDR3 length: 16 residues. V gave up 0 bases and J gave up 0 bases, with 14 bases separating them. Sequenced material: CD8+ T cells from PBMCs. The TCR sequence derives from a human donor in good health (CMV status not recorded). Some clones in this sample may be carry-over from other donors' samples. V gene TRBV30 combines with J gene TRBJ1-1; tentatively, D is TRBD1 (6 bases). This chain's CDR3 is CAWSVPQGRMNTEAFF. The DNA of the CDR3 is TGTGCCTGGAGTGTACCCCAGGGGCGCATGAACACTGAAGCTTTCTTT.